This TCR beta chain was sequenced during a study of beta chain features in type 1 diabetes. As concerns this clone: Its antigen is undetermined.

The CDR3 has 16 amino acids. The germline CDR1 and CDR2 sequences are SGHTA and FQGNSA. Germline trimming cut 6 bases from V and 3 bases from J; bases unmatched to any gene: 9. Overall study findings and caveats: Type 1 diabetes patients had moderately but significantly shorter TCRB CDR3s in all four CD4+ subsets. Across patients, naive, central memory and Treg TCRB repertoires exhibited apparently greater similarity than was observed across healthy donors.

Sequenced material consisted of expressed TCRB transcripts (all of the isolated RNA was reverse transcribed). Deep immunoSEQ sequencing covered naive, central memory and regulatory T cell samples. The repertoire was sequenced with immunoSEQ multiplex PCR; TCRdb's copy has only in-frame clones and lacks some. The data show fewer than 65,000 clones, roughly three fifths seen once. Sequencing was done on a sample of Tregs from blood. The chain links TRBV7-2 to TRBJ1-5; 9 bases are a match to TRBD1. The sequence was collected from a woman between 18 and 29 years old in good health. CDR3 nucleotide sequence: TGTGCCAGCAGTAGTATGGGACAGGGTAACAATCAGCCCCAGCATTTT. Its protein is CASSSMGQGNNQPQHF.